This T cell receptor (beta chain) emerged from a study of CD8 T cells in ankylosing spondylitis (dated by TCRdb to 2016 to 2017). Study-level background: The study set out to find disease-linked TCR variants by profiling T cell receptor beta repertoires in ankylosing spondylitis patients and healthy donors. Peripheral blood samples were taken, and synovial fluid was additionally collected from ankylosing spondylitis patients. The full study cohort comprised some 27 ankylosing spondylitis patients and roughly 110 healthy donors. The paper as a whole reports these results and caveats: A CD8+ phenotype was shown by the disease-linked clones, which were found at relatively low frequencies in peripheral blood. Blood from ankylosing spondylitis patients appeared to be characterized by a TCR beta motif made up of under 10 highly homologous amino acid variants. Some of the motif variants had been reported before in the synovial fluid and blood of reactive arthritis patients, a finding that suggests common disease-initiation mechanisms. The disease-linked clones were reported as significantly enriched in matched synovial fluid samples from ankylosing spondylitis patients.

From the germline V gene, CDR1 is LGHNA and CDR2 is YSLEER. Taken from cysteine to phenylalanine, the CDR3 has 15 residues. CDR3 DNA only is kept here, 45 bases in frame from base 1. A distance of 19 bases separates the germline ends of V and J, which lose 5 bases and 11 bases respectively. For sequencing, an Illumina HiSeq 2500 was employed. Quantitative 5'-RACE with molecular barcodes was used to prepare TCR beta libraries. As for how the authors treated the data: A new computational method based on a probabilistic model of VDJ rearrangement was used to identify disease-linked TCR variants. In TCRdb, the public reads were trimmed at Q25 with fastp and aligned with MiXCR, with productive beta chains retained. Rows with one shared CDR3 protein collapse into an entry with the most common genes and DNA. TCRdb's processing, not the authors', yielded these V and J calls. The sample includes fewer than 550,000 distinct CDR3 sequences, with about 5.7% observed a single time. Approximately 4% of the sample is in the top ten clones.

There are many counts of this clonotype. Its antigen specificity is not known. No per-base quality is available; no much larger clone lies one base away. Sequencing was done on a sample of blood, either unsorted or a sorted T cell fraction (not recorded which). This chain is built from TRBV4-3 and TRBJ1-6, with TRBD1 as a weak D call on 5 bases. The receptor's source is a male donor with ankylosing spondylitis. The nucleotide sequence reads as follows: TGCGCCAGCAGCAAGTTGGGGGATTCCCTAGCACCCCTCCACTTT. The resulting protein is CASSKLGDSLAPLHF.